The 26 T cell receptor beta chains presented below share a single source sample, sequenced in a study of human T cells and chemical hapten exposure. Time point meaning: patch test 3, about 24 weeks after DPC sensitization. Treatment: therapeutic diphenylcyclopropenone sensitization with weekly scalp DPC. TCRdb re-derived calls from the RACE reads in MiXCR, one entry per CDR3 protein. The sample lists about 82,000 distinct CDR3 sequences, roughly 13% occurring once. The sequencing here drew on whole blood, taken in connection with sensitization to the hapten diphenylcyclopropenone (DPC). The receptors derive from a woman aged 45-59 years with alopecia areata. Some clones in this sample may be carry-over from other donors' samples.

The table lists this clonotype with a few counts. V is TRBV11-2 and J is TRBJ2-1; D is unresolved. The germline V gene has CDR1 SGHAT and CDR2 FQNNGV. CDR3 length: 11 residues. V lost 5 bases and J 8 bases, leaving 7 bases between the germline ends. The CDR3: CASSLRYEQFF. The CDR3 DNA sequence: TGTGCCAGCAGCCTCCGGTATGAGCAGTTCTTC. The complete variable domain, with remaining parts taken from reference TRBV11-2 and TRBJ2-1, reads EAGVAQSPRYKIIEKRQSVAFWCNPISGHATLYWYQQILGQGPKLLIQFQNNGVVDDSQLPKDRFSAERLKGVDSTLKIQPAKLEDSAVYLCASSLRYEQFFGPGTRLTVL.

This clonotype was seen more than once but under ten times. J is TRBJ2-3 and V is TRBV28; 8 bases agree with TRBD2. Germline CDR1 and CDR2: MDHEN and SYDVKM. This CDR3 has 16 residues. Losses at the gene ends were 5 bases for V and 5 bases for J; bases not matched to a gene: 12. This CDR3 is CASSPPQRERRDTQYF. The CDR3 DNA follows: TGTGCCAGCAGTCCCCCTCAGCGGGAGCGCCGAGATACGCAGTATTTT. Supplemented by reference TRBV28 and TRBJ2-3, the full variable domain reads DVKVTQSSRYLVKRTGEKVFLECVQDMDHENMFWYRQDPGLGLRLIYFSYDVKMKEKGDIPEGYSVSREKKERFSLILESASTNQTSMYLCASSPPQRERRDTQYFGPGTRLTVL.

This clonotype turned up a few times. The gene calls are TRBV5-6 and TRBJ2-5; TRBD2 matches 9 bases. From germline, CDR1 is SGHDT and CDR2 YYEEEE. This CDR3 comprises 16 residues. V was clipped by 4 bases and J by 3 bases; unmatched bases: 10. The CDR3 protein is CASSLKTSGLKETQYF. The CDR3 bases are TGTGCCAGCAGCCTAAAGACTAGCGGCCTTAAAGAGACCCAGTACTTC.

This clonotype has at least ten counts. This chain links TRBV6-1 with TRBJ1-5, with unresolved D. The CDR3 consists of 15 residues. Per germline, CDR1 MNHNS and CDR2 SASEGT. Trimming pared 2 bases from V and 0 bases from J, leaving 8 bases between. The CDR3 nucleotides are TGTGCCAGCAGTGAAATCCCAGATAGCAATCAGCCCCAGCATTTT. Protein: CASSEIPDSNQPQHF.

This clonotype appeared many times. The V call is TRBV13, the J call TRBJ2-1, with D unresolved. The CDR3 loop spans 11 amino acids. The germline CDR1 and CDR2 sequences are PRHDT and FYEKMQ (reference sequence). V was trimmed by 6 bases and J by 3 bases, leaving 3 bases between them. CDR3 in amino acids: CASRYYNEQFF. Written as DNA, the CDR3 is TGTGCCAGCAGATACTACAATGAGCAGTTCTTC.

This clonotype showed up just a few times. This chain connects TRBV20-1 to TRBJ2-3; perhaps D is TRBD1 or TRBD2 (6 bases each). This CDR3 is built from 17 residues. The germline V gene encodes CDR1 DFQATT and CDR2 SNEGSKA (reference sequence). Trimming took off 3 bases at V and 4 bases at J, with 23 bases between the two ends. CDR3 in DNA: TGCAGTGCTAGCCCTAGTTTCCGGGAAAGGGGGGCAGATACGCAGTATTTT. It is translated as CSASPSFRERGADTQYF.

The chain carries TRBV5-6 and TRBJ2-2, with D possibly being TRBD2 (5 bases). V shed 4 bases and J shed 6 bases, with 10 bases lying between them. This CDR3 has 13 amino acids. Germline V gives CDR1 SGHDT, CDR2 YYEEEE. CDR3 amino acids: CASSRRRAGELFF. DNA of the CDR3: TGTGCCAGCAGCCGGAGGCGGGCCGGGGAGCTGTTTTTT.

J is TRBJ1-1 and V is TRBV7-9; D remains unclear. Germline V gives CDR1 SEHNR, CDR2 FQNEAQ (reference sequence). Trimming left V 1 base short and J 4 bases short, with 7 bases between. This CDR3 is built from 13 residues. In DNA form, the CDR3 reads TGTGCCAGCAGCTTAGACTGGGGCACTGAAGCTTTCTTT. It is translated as CASSLDWGTEAFF.

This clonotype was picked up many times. CDR3 sequence (DNA): TGTGCCAGCAGTCTTAGCGGGACCTCCTACAATGAGCAGTTCTTC. Amino acid sequence: CASSLSGTSYNEQFF. The chain is built from TRBV28 and TRBJ2-1; 8 positions agree with TRBD2. The junction had 3 bases not matched to a gene; V was cut back by 5 bases and J by 0 bases. Germline V gives CDR1 MDHEN, CDR2 SYDVKM. There are 15 residues in the CDR3.

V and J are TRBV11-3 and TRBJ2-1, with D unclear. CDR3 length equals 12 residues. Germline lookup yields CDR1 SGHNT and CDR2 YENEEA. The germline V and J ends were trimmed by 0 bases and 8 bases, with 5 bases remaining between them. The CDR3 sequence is CASSLDHYEQFF. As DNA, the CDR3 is TGTGCCAGCAGCTTAGACCATTATGAGCAGTTCTTC.

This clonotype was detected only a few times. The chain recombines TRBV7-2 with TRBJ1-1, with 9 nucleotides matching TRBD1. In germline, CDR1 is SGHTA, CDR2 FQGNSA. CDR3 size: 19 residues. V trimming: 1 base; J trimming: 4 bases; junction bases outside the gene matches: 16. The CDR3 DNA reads TGTGCCAGCAGCTTAGAGGCGACGGGGACAGGGCTCAGGAGCACTGAAGCTTTCTTT. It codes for CASSLEATGTGLRSTEAFF.

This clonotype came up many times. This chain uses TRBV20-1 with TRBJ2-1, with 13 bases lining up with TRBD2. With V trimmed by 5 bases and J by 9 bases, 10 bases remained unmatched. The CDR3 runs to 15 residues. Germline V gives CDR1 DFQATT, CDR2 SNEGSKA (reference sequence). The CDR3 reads CSAVRLAGGYGEQFF. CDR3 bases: TGCAGTGCTGTCAGACTAGCGGGAGGTTACGGTGAGCAGTTCTTC.

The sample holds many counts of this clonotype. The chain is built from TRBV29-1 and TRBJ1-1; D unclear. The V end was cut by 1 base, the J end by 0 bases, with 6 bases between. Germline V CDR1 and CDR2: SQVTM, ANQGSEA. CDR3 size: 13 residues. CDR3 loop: CSVEGQMNTEAFF. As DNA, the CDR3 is TGCAGCGTTGAAGGCCAGATGAACACTGAAGCTTTCTTT.

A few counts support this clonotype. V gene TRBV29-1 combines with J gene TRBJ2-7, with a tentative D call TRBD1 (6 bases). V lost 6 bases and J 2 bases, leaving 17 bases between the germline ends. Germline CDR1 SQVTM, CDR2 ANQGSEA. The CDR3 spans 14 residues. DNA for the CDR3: TGCAGCGTGTCTATAAGACAGGCAACCTACGAGCAGTACTTC. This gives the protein CSVSIRQATYEQYF.

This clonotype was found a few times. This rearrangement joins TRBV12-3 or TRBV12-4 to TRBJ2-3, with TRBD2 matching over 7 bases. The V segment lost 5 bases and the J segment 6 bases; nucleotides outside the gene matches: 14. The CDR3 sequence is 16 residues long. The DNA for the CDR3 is TGTGCCAGCAGTACGGCCGGGACTACCTCACAGGATACGCAGTATTTT. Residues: CASSTAGTTSQDTQYF.

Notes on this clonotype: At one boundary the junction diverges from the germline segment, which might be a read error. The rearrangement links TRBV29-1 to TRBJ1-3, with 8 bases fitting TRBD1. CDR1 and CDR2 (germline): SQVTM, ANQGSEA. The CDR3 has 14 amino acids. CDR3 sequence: CSVETGDSGNTINF. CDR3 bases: TGCAGCGTTGAGACAGGGGACTCTGGAAACACCATAAATTTT.

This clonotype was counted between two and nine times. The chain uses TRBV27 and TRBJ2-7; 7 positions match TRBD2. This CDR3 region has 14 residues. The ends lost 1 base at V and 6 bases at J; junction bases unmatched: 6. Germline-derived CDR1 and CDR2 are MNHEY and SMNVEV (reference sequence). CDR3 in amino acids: CASSLWEGEGEQYF. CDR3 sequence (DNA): TGTGCCAGCAGTTTATGGGAGGGAGAAGGCGAGCAGTACTTC.

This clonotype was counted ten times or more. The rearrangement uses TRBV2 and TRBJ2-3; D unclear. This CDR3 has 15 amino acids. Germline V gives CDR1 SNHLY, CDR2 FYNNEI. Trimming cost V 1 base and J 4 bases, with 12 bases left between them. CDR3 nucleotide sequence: TGTGCCAGCAGTGAAGAAGGGATGGTGGCAGATACGCAGTATTTT. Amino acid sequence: CASSEEGMVADTQYF.

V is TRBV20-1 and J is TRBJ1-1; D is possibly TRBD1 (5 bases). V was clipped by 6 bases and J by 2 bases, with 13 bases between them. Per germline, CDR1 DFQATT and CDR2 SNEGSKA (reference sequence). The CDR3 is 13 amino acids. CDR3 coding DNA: TGCAGTGCGCCGACAGAGTTAAACACTGAAGCTTTCTTT. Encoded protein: CSAPTELNTEAFF.

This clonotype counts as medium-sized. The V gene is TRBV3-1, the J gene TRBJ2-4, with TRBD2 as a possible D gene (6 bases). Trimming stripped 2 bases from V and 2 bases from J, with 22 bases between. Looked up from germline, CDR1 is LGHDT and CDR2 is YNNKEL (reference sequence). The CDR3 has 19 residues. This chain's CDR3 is CASSQSLLARDLTKNIQYF. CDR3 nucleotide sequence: TGTGCCAGCAGCCAAAGTCTATTAGCGCGGGATCTAACCAAAAACATTCAGTACTTC.

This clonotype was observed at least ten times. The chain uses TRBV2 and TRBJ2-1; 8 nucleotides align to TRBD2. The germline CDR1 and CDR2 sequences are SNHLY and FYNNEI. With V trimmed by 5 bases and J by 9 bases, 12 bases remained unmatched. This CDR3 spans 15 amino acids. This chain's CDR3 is CASSKPGGLVAEQFF. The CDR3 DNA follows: TGTGCCAGCAGTAAACCGGGGGGACTAGTCGCTGAGCAGTTCTTC.

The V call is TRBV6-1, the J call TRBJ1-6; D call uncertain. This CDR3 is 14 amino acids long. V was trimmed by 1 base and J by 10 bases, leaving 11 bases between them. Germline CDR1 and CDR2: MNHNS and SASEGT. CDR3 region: CASSEGLGNSPLHF. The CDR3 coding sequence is TGTGCCAGCAGTGAAGGTCTGGGGAACTCACCCCTCCACTTT.

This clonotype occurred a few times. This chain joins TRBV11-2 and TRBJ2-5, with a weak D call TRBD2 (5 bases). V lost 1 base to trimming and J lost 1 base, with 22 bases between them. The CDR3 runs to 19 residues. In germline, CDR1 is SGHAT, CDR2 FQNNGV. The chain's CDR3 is CASSLGDIFGRVFQETQYF. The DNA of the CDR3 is TGTGCCAGCAGCTTAGGAGATATTTTCGGGCGGGTCTTCCAAGAGACCCAGTACTTC.

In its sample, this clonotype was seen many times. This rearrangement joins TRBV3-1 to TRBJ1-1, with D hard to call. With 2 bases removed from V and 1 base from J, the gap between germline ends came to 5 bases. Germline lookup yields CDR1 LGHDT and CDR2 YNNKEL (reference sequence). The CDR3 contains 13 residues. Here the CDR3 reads CASSQIQNTEAFF. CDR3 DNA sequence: TGTGCCAGCAGCCAAATTCAGAACACTGAAGCTTTCTTT. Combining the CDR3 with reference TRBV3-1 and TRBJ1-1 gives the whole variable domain DTAVSQTPKYLVTQMGNDKSIKCEQNLGHDTMYWYKQDSKKFLKIMFSYNNKELIINETVPNRFSPKSPDKAHLNLHINSLELGDSAVYFCASSQIQNTEAFFGQGTRLTVV.

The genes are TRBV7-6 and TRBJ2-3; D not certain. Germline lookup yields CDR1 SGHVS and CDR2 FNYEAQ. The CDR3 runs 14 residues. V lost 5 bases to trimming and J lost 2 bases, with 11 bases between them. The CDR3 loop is CASSPLSFTDTQYF. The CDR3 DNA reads TGTGCCAGCAGCCCCCTTAGCTTCACAGATACGCAGTATTTT.

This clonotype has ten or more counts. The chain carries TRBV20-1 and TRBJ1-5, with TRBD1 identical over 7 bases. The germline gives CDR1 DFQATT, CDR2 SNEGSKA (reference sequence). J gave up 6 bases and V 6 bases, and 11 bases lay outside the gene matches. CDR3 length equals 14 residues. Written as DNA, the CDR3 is TGCAGTGCCATGGAAGGGGGCGTGGGTCAGCCCCAGCATTTT. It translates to CSAMEGGVGQPQHF.